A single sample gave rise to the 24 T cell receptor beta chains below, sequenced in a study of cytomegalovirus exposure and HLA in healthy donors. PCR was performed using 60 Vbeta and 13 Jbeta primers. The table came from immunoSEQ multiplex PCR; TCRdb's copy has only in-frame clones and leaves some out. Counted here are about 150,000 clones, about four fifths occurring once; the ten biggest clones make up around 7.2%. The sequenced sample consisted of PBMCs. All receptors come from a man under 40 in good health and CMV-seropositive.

The CDR3 DNA sequence: TGTGCCAGCAGTTACAGGGGCAACTATGGCTACACCTTC. Protein: CASSYRGNYGYTF. This rearrangement joins TRBV27 to TRBJ1-2; 7 bases align to TRBD1. V lost 4 bases and J lost 2; bases outside the gene matches: 1. CDR1 and CDR2 (germline): MNHEY, SMNVEV (reference sequence). This CDR3 has 13 residues.

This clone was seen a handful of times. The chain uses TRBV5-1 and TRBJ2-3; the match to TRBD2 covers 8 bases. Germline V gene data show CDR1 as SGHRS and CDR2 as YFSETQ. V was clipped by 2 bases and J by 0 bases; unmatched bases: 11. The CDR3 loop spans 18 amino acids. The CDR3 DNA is TGCGCCAGCAGCTTAACGCGGGGGGCATCGTTTAGCACAGATACGCAGTATTTT. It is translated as CASSLTRGASFSTDTQYF.

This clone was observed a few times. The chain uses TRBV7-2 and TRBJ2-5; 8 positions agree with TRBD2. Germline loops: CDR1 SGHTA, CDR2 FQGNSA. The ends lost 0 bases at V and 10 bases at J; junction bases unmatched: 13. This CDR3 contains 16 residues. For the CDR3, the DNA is TGTGCCAGCAGCTTAGCTTCCGGGAGGGTGACCCGGGACCAGTACTTC. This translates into CASSLASGRVTRDQYF.

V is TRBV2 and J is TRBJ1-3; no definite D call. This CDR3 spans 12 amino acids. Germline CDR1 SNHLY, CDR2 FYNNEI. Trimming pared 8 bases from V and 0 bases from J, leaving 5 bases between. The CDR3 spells CASRSSGNTIYF. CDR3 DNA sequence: TGTGCCAGCCGCAGCTCTGGAAACACCATATATTTT.

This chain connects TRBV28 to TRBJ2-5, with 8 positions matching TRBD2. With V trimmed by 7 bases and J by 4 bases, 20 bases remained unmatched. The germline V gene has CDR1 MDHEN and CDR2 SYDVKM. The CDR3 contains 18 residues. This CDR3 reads CASTEPRGGAGGSETQYF. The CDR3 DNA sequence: TGTGCCAGCACCGAACCCCGGGGCGGGGCGGGGGGATCAGAGACCCAGTACTTC.

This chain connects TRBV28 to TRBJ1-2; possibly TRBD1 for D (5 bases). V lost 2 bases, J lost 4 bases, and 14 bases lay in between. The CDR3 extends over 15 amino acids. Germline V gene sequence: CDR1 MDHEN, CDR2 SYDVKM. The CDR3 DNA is TGTGCCAGCAGTTTAGGTCCCCAGGGCGGCTATGGCTACACCTTC. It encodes CASSLGPQGGYGYTF.

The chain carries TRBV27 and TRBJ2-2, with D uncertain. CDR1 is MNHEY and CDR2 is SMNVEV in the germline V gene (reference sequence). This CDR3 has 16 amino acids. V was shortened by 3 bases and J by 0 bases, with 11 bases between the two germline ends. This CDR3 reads CASSLRRFSNTGELFF. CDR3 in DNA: TGTGCCAGCAGTTTGAGGCGGTTTTCGAACACCGGGGAGCTGTTTTTT.

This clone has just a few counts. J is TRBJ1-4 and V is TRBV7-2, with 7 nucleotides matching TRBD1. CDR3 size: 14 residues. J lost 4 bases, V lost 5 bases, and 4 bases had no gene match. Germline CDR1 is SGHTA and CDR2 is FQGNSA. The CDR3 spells CASSQTGSNEKLFF. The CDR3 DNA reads TGTGCCAGCAGCCAGACAGGGAGTAATGAAAAACTGTTTTTT.

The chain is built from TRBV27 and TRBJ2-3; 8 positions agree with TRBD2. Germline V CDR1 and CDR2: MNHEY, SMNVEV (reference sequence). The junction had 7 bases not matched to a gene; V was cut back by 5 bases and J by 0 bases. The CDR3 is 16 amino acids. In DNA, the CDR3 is TGTGCCAGCAGTAGATTACTAGCGGTGAGCACAGATACGCAGTATTTT. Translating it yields CASSRLLAVSTDTQYF.

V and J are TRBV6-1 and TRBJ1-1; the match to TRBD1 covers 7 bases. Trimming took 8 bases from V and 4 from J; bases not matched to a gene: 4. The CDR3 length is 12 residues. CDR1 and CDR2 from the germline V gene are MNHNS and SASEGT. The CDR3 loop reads CASGSGGTEAFF. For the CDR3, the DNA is TGTGCCAGCGGGTCAGGGGGCACTGAAGCTTTCTTT.

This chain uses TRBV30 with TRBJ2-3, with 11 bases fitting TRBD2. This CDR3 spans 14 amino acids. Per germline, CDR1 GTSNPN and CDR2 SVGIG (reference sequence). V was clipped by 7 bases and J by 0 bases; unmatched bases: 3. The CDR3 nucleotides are TGTGCCTTTGGGACTAGCGGTAGCACAGATACGCAGTATTTT. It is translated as CAFGTSGSTDTQYF.

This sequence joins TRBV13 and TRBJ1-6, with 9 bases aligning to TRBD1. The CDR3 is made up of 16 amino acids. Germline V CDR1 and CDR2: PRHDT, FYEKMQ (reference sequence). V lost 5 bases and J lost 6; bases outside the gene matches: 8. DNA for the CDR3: TGTGCCAGCAGCCCTCGGACAGGGGACCCTAATTCACCCCTCCACTTT. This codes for CASSPRTGDPNSPLHF.

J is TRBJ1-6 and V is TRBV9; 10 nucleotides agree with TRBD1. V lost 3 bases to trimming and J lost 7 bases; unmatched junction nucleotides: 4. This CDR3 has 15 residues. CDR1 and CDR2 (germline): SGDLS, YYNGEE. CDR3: CASSGRDRGNSPLHF. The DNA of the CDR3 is TGTGCCAGCAGCGGACGGGACAGGGGAAATTCACCCCTCCACTTT.

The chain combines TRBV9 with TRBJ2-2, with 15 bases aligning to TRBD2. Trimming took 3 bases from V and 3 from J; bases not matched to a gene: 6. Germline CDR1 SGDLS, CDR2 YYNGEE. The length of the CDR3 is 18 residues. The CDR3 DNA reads TGTGCCAGCAGCGCCGGACTAGCGGGGGGGCCTCACACCGGGGAGCTGTTTTTT. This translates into CASSAGLAGGPHTGELFF.

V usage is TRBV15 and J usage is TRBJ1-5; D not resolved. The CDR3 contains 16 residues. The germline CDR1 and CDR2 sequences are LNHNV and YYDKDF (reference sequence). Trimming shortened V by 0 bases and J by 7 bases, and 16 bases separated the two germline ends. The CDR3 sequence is CATSRDNRGGRQPQHF. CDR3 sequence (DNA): TGTGCCACCAGCAGAGATAATAGAGGAGGCAGGCAGCCCCAGCATTTT.

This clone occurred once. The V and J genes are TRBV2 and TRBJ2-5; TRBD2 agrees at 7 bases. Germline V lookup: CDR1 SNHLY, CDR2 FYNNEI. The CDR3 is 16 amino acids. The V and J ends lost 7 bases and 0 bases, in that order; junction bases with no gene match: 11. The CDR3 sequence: CASTFLGGGNQETQYF. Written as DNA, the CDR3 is TGTGCCAGCACATTCCTTGGCGGGGGAAACCAAGAGACCCAGTACTTC. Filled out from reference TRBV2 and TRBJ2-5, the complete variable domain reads EPEVTQTPSHQVTQMGQEVILRCVPISNHLYFYWYRQILGQKVEFLVSFYNNEISEKSEIFDDQFSVERPDGSNFTLKIRSTKLEDSAMYFCASTFLGGGNQETQYFGPGTRLLVL.

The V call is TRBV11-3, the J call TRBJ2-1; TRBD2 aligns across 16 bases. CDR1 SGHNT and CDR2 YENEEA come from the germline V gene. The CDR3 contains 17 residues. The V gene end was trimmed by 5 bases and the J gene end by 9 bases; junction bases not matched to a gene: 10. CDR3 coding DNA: TGTGCCAGCAGCCTGGGACTAGCGGGGGGGCCGGCCAGTGAGCAGTTCTTC. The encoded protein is CASSLGLAGGPASEQFF.

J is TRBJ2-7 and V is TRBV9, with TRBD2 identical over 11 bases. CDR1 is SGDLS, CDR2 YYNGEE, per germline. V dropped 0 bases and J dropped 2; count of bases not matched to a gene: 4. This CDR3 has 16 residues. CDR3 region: CASSVAGTSGTYEQYF. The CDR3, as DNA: TGTGCCAGCAGCGTAGCGGGGACTAGCGGTACCTACGAGCAGTACTTC. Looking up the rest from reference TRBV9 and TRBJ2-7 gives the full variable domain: DSGVTQTPKHLITATGQRVTLRCSPRSGDLSVYWYQQSLDQGLQFLIQYYNGEERAKGNILERFSAQQFPDLHSELNLSSLELGDSALYFCASSVAGTSGTYEQYFGPGTRLTVT.

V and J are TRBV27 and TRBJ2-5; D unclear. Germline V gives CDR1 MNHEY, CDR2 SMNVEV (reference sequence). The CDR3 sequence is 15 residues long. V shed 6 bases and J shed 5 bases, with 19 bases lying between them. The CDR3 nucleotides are TGTGCCAGCAGCTCTCTCTGGGCCCCCTTGGAGACCCAGTACTTC. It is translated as CASSSLWAPLETQYF.

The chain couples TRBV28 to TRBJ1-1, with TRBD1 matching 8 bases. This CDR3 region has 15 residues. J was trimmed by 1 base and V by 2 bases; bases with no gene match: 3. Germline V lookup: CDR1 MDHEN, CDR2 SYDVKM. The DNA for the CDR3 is TGTGCCAGCAGTTTAACTGGACAGGGGAACACTGAAGCTTTCTTT. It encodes CASSLTGQGNTEAFF.

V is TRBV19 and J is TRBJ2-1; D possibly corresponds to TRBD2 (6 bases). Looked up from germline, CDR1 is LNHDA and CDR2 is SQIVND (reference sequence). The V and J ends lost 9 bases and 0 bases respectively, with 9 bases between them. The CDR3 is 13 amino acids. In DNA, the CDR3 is TGTGCCAGCGGGACTCCCTCCTACAATGAGCAGTTCTTC. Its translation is CASGTPSYNEQFF.

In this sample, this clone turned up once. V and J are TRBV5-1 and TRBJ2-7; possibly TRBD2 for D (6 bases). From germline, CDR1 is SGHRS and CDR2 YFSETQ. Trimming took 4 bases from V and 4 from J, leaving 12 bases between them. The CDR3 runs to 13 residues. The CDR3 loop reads CASSPAGGYEQYF. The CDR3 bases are TGCGCCAGCAGCCCAGCGGGCGGATACGAGCAGTACTTC.

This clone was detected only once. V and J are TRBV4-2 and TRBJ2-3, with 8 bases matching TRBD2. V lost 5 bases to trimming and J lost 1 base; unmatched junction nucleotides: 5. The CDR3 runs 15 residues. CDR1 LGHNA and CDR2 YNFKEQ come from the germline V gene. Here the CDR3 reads CASSSVLAGTDTQYF. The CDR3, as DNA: TGTGCCAGCAGCTCCGTACTAGCGGGCACAGATACGCAGTATTTT.

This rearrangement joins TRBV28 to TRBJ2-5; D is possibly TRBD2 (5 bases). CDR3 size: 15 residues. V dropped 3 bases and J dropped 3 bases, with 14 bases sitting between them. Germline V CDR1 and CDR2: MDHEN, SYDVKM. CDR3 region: CASSFRGDQKETQYF. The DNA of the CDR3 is TGTGCCAGCAGTTTTCGGGGTGACCAAAAAGAGACCCAGTACTTC.